The T cell receptor beta chain described here comes from a study of prognosis after radiotherapy for stage I lung cancer. V was trimmed by 7 bases and J by 7 bases, leaving 23 bases between them. The CDR3 length is 16 residues. TCR beta CDR3 amplification from genomic DNA was performed by two-round multiplex PCR. Gene-specific TRBV and TRBJ primers were used in PCR round one. TCRdb redid the calling of the multiplex PCR reads with MiXCR, one entry per CDR3 protein. This sample yields about 14,000 distinct CDR3 sequences, of which roughly 27% are seen a single time; roughly 13% belongs to the top ten. The study's findings and limits: Patients given stereotactic body radiation therapy showed fewer unique TCR clones afterward, median around 9,500 versus 6,500. As reported, TRBV and TRBJ gene usage differed between patients who had metastases and those who did not.

Regarding this clonotype: Antigen specificity is unknown. A much larger clone differs by one base, so this may be a read error.

The sequence was collected from a donor aged 50 or older with non-small cell lung cancer. This material consisted of PBMCs, taken before or after stereotactic body radiation therapy (not recorded which). V is TRBV12-3 or TRBV12-4 and J is TRBJ1-5, with TRBD1 as a possible D gene (6 bases). The DNA of the CDR3 is TGTGCCAGCATCCCGTCCCCGGGGGGCGCGGGCCAGCCCCAGCATTTT. Amino acid sequence: CASIPSPGGAGQPQHF.